The subject of this entry is one TCR beta chain. Its antigen is not known. The sample comes from a study of cytomegalovirus exposure and HLA in healthy donors. Study conclusions and caveats: Using the classifier, cytomegalovirus status was reportedly diagnosed with high specificity and sensitivity. The study put 150 or so TCR beta chains on its list as cytomegalovirus-associated. Generally TCR sequences proved uncommon, though certain public TCRs appeared in numerous donors.

Some clones are missing from TCRdb's copy, which holds only in-frame ones; the method was immunoSEQ multiplex PCR. Of tens of thousands of clones listed, over 95% are singletons. CDR3 size: 18 residues. CDR1 is MGHDK, CDR2 SYGVNS, per germline. The trim removed 1 base at V and 4 bases at J, leaving 12 bases unmatched. The TCR originated in a man younger than 30 in good health and CMV-seronegative. The source material was PBMCs. V usage is TRBV25-1 and J usage is TRBJ2-5, with TRBD1 matching over 10 bases. Written as DNA, the CDR3 is TGTGCCAGCAGTGAATCGGGCCCGGGACAGGGGAACGGAGAGACCCAGTACTTC. Translated: CASSESGPGQGNGETQYF. The entire variable domain, with the rest obtained from reference TRBV25-1 and TRBJ2-5, is as follows: EADIYQTPRYLVIGTGKKITLECSQTMGHDKMYWYQQDPGMELHLIHYSYGVNSTEKGDLSSESTVSRIRTEHFPLTLESARPSHTSQYLCASSESGPGQGNGETQYFGPGTRLLVL.